This passage covers 5 T cell receptor beta chains from one sample sequenced in a study of cytomegalovirus exposure and HLA in healthy donors. The method was immunoSEQ multiplex PCR; TCRdb's version includes in-frame clones alone and lacks a portion of them. The repertoire holds about 180,000 clones, with about 86% as singletons. Input material: PBMCs. The receptors stem from a woman in her twenties or thirties in good health and CMV-seronegative.

The chain uses TRBV5-1 and TRBJ2-3; 7 nucleotides agree with TRBD1. The ends lost 0 bases at V and 1 base at J; junction bases unmatched: 8. This CDR3 spans 17 amino acids. Germline V gives CDR1 SGHRS, CDR2 YFSETQ. CDR3 nucleotides: TGCGCCAGCAGCTTGGATGAATGGGACAGCGGCACAGATACGCAGTATTTT. Its translation: CASSLDEWDSGTDTQYF. The full variable domain, in which reference TRBV5-1 and TRBJ2-3 provide the parts outside the CDR3, is KAGVTQTPRYLIKTRGQQVTLSCSPISGHRSVSWYQQTPGQGLQFLFEYFSETQRNKGNFPGRFSGRQFSNSRSEMNVSTLELGDSALYLCASSLDEWDSGTDTQYFGPGTRLTVL.

The chain's CDR3 is CASSKERSGGAYTGELFF. DNA for the CDR3: TGTGCCAGCAGCAAAGAAAGGTCGGGCGGGGCGTACACCGGGGAGCTGTTTTTT. The chain employs TRBV21-1 and TRBJ2-2; the tabulated D call, TRBD2, remains unverified against the DNA. TRBV21-1 is a documented pseudogene. The CDR3 totals 18 residues.

V is TRBV7-9 and J is TRBJ2-7; D is possibly TRBD2 (5 bases). Germline V lookup: CDR1 SEHNR, CDR2 FQNEAQ (reference sequence). V lost 5 bases and J lost 3, with 17 bases in between. This CDR3 spans 15 amino acids. As DNA, the CDR3 is TGTGCCAGCAGCCTAGGCCCGAATAGCGACTACGAGCAGTACTTC. Translating it yields CASSLGPNSDYEQYF.

This chain links TRBV5-1 with TRBJ2-7, with a possible D match to TRBD2 (5 bases). V was shortened by 0 bases and J by 0 bases, with 7 bases between the two germline ends. The CDR3 sequence is 14 residues long. Germline loops: CDR1 SGHRS, CDR2 YFSETQ. The CDR3 loop is CASSLAGNSYEQYF. DNA of the CDR3: TGCGCCAGCAGCTTGGCCGGGAACTCCTACGAGCAGTACTTC.

This clone has a handful of counts. This chain connects TRBV4-2 to TRBJ1-5, with D maybe TRBD1 (5 bases). In germline, CDR1 is LGHNA, CDR2 YNFKEQ. The V and J ends lost 1 base and 3 bases respectively, with 7 bases between them. The CDR3 consists of 14 residues. In DNA, the CDR3 is TGTGCCAGCAGCCAAGTCAGGGTCAATCAGCCCCAGCATTTT. It translates to CASSQVRVNQPQHF.